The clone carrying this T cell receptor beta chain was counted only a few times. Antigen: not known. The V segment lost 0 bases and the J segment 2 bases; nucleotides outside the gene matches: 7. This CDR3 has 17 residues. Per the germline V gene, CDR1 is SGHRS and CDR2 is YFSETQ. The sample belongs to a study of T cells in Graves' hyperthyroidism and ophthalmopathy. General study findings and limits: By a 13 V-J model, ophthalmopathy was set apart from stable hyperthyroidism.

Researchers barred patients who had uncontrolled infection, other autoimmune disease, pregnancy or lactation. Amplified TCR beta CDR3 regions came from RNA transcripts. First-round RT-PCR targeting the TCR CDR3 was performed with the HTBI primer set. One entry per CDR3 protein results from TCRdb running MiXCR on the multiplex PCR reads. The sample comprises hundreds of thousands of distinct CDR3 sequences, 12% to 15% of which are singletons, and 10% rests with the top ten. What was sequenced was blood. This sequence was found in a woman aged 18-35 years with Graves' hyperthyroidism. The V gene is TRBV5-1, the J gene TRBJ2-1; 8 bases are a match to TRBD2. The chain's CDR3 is CASSLDRLAGPYNEQFF. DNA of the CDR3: TGCGCCAGCAGCTTGGATAGGCTAGCGGGCCCCTACAATGAGCAGTTCTTC.